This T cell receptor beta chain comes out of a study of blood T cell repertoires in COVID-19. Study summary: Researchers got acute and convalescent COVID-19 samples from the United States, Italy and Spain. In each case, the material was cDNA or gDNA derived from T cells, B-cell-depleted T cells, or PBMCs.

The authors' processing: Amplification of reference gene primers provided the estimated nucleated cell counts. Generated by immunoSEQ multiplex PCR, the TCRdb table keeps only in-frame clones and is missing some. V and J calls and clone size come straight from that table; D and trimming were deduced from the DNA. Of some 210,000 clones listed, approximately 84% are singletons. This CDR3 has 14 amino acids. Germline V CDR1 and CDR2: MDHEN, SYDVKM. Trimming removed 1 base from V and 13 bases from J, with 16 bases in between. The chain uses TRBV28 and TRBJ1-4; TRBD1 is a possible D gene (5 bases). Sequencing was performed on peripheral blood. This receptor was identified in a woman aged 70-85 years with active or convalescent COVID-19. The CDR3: CASSLLQGPAGLFF. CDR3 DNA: TGTGCCAGCAGTTTATTGCAGGGCCCCGCCGGACTGTTTTTT.